The source of this T cell receptor (beta chain) is a study of blood T cell repertoires in COVID-19. Study-level information: The United States, Italy and Spain supplied acute and convalescent COVID-19 samples. T cells, B-cell-depleted T cells, or PBMCs provided the cDNA or gDNA that served as material.

Measured with immunoSEQ multiplex PCR; TCRdb has only the in-frame clones, and not every one. Of about 250,000 clones in the sample, approximately 85% were seen once. After removal of 9 bases from V and 1 base from J, the junction contained 5 bases not matched to a gene. There are 13 residues in the CDR3. Germline lookup yields CDR1 MNHEY and CDR2 SVGAGI. V is TRBV6-5 and J is TRBJ1-1; TRBD1 matches at 7 bases. Material: PBMCs or T cells enriched from blood (not recorded which). This clonotype originated in a woman in her 30s who had recovered from COVID-19. CDR3 bases: TGTGCCAGTTTCAGGGGGACGAACACTGAAGCTTTCTTT. Protein sequence: CASFRGTNTEAFF.